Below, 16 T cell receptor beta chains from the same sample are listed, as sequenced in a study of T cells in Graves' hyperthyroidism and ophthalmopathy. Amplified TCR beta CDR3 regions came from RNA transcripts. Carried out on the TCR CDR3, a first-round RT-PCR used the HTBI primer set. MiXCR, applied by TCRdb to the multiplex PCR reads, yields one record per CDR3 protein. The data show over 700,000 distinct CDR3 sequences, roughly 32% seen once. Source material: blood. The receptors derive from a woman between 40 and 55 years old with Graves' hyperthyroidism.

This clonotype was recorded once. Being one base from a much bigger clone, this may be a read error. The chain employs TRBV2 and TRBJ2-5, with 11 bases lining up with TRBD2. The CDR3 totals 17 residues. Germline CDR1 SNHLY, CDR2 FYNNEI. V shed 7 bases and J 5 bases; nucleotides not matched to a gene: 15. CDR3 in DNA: TGTGCCAGCATGCGGCTAGCGGGGGGCCAGGTCCGGGAGACCCAGTACTTC. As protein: CASMRLAGGQVRETQYF.

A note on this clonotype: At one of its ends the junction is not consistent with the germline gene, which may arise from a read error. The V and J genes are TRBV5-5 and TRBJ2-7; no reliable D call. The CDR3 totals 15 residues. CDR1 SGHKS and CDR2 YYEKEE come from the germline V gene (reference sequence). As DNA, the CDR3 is TGCGCCAGCAGCTTGGAGCTAGTCTCCTACAATGAGCAGTACTTC. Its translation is CASSLELVSYNEQYF.

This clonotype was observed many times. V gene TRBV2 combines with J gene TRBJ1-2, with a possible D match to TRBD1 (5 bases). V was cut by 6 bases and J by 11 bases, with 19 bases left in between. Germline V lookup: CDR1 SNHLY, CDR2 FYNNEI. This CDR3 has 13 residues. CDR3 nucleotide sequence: TGTGCCAGCAGGGACATACCCCAGCTTGGTTACACCTTC. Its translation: CASRDIPQLGYTF.

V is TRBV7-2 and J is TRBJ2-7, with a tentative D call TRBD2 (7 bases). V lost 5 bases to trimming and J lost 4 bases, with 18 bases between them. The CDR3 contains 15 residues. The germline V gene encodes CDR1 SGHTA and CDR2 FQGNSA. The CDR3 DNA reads TGTGCCAGCAGCCAAGAGGCAGGGGAGGGATACGAGCAGTACTTC. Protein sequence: CASSQEAGEGYEQYF.

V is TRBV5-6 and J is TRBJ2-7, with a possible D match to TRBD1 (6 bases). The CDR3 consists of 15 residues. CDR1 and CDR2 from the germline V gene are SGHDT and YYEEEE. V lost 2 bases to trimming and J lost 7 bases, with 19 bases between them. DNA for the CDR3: TGTGCCAGCAGCTTAGTCGGACAGCTCGTAAATGAGCAGTACTTC. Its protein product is CASSLVGQLVNEQYF.

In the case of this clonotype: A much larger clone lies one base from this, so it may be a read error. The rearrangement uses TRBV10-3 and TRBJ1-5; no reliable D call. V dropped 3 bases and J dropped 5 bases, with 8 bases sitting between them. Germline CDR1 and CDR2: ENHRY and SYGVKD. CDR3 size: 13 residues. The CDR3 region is CAISENVDQPQHF. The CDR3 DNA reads TGTGCCATCAGTGAAAACGTAGATCAGCCCCAGCATTTT.

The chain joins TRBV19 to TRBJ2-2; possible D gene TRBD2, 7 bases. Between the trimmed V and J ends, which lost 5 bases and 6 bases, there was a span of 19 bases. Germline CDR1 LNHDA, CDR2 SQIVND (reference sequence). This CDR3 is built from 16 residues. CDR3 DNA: TGTGCCAGTAGTCGCCAAGGGGGGGCGCGTTCCGGGGAGCTGTTTTTT. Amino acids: CASSRQGGARSGELFF.

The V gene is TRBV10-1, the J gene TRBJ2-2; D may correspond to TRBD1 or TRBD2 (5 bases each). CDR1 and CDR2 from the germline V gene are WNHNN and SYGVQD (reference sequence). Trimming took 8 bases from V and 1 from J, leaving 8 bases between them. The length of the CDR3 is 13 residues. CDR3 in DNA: TGCGCCAGCGGGGACGGGAACACCGGGGAGCTGTTTTTT. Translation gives CASGDGNTGELFF.

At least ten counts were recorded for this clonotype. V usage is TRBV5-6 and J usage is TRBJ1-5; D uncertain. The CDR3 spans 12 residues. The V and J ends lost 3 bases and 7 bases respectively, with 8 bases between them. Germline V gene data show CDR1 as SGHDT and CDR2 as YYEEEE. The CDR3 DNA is TGTGCCAGCAGCTATAATGGCCAGCCCCAGCATTTT. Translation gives CASSYNGQPQHF.

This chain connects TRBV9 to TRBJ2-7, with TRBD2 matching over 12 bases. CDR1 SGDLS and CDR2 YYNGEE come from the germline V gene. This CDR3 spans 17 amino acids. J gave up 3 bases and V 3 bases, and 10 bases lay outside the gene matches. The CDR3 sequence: CASSEGTSGPTSYEQYF. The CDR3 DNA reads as TGTGCCAGCAGCGAGGGGACTAGCGGGCCTACTAGCTACGAGCAGTACTTC.

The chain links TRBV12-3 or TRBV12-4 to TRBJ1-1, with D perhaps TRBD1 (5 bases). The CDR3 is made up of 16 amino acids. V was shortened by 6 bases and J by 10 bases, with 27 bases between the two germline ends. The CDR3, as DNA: TGTGCCAGCAGCCAAGGTTCGGGGGGAGGGTCCCGAGGAGCTTTCTTT. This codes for CASSQGSGGGSRGAFF.

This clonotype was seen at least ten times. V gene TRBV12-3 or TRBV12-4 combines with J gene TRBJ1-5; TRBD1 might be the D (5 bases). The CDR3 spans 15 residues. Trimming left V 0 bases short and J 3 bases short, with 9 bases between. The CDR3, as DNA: TGTGCCAGCAGTTTAGCGAGGGGTCCCAATCAGCCCCAGCATTTT. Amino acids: CASSLARGPNQPQHF.

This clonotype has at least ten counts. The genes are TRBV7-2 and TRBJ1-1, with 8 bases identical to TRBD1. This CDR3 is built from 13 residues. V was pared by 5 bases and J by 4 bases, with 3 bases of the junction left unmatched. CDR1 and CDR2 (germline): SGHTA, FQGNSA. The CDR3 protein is CASSIQGGTEAFF. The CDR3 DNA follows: TGTGCCAGCAGCATACAGGGGGGCACTGAAGCTTTCTTT.

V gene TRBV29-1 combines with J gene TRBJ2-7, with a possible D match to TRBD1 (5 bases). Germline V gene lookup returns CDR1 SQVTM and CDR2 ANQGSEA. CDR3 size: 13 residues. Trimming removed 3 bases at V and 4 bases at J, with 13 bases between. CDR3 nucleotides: TGCAGCGTTGACGGCCCCCAGGGTTACGAGCAGTACTTC. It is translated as CSVDGPQGYEQYF.

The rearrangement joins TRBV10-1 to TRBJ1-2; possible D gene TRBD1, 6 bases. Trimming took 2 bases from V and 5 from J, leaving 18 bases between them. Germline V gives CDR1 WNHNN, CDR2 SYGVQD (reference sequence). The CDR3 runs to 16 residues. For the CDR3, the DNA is TGCGCCAGCAGTGAGGATGGGACACCTAAGTGGTATGGCTACACCTTC. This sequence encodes CASSEDGTPKWYGYTF.

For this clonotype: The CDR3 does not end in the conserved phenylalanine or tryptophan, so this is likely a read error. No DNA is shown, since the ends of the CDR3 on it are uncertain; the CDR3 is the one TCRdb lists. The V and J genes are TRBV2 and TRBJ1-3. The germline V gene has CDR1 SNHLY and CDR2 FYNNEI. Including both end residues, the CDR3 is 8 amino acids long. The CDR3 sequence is CASSEGPP.